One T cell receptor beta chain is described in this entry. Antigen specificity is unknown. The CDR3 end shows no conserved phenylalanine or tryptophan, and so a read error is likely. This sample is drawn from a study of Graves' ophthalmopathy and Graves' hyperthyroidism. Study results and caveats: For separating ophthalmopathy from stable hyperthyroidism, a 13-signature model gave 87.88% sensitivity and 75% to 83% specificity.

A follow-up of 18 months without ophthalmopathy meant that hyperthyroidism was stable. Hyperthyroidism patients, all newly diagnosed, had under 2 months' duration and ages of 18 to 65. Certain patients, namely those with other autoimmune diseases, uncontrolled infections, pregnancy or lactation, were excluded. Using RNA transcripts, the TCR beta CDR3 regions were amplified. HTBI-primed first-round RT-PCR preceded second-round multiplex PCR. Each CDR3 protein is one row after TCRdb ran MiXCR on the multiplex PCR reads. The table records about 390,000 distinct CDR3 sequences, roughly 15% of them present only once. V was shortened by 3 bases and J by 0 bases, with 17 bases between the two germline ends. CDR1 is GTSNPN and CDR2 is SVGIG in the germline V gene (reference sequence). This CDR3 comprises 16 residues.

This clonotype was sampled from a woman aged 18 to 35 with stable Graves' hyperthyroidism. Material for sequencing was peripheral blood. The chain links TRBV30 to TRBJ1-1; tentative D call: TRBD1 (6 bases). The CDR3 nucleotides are TGTGCCTGGAGGGAGGGGGAGCGGAAAATGAACACTGAAGCTTTCTTG. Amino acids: CAWREGERKMNTEAFL.